Included here is one TCR beta chain sequence, with context. What it binds is not known. Sequenced by immunoSEQ multiplex PCR; TCRdb stores in-frame clones only, minus some. The profile shows about 2.4 million clones, more than 85% of them singletons. The data are from a study of shared clonotypes between healthy human individuals. Germline CDR1 and CDR2: SQVTM and ANQGSEA. Unmatched junction bases numbered 9, after V lost 6 bases and J lost 4 bases. This CDR3 is built from 14 residues. Study-level results: Sorted-subset sequencing, rarefaction showed, was incomplete despite large depth.

This TCR was recovered from a man aged 18-30 years in good health. Some clones in this sample may be carry-over from other donors' samples. The sequenced material came from naive CD4+ T cells from PBMCs. Indicated subset: CD45RA+ positively selected. The chain recombines TRBV29-1 with TRBJ2-3, with 8 bases lining up with TRBD1. The CDR3: CSVRDRGFSDTQYF. The CDR3 DNA is TGCAGCGTGCGCGACAGGGGATTCTCAGATACGCAGTATTTT.